The rows below give T cell receptor beta chains drawn from one sample of a study of breast tumors, draining lymph nodes, adjacent tissues. TCRdb reprocessed the multiplex PCR reads via MiXCR and lists one record per CDR3 protein. This table has approximately 230,000 distinct CDR3 sequences, around 35% appearing once. The sequencing sample was made of axillary lymph node tissue. Receptors were obtained from a female donor with breast cancer. Some clones in this sample may be carry-over from other donors' samples. Both conserved end residues are part of each CDR3. D genes are given only for firm matches. Clone size appears in some rows only: once, few, many, or a class for an expanded clone.

>.|TRBV7-9|many|15|TRBJ2-1
CASSLIQAYYNEQFF
TGTGCCAGCAGCTTAATCCAGGCTTACTACAATGAGCAGTTCTTC
>.|TRBV28|.|13|TRBJ2-7
CASSGKSLYEQYF
TGTGCCAGCAGTGGAAAGAGCCTCTACGAGCAGTACTTC
>.|TRBV7-2|many|14|TRBJ1-3
CASSLVGTGNTIYF
TGTGCCAGCAGCTTAGTAGGGACTGGAAACACCATATATTTT
>TRBD2|TRBV2|many|14|TRBJ2-5
CASRETSGKETQYF
TGTGCCAGCAGGGAGACTAGCGGAAAAGAGACCCAGTACTTC
>TRBD1|TRBV7-2|many|14|TRBJ1-6
CASSWTGAPSPLHF
TGTGCCAGCAGCTGGACAGGGGCCCCCTCACCCCTCCACTTT
>TRBD1|TRBV6-2/TRBV6-3|.|17|TRBJ2-5
CASSYATGDLYQETQYF
TGTGCCAGCAGTTACGCGACAGGGGACTTGTACCAAGAGACCCAGTACTTC
>.|TRBV19|once|13|TRBJ1-4
CASIGGRGEKLFF
TGTGCCAGTATTGGGGGCAGGGGTGAAAAACTGTTTTTT
>.|TRBV30|few|15|TRBJ2-7
CAWSVGGTPFYEQYF
TGTGCCTGGAGTGTAGGGGGGACTCCATTCTACGAGCAGTACTTC
>.|TRBV6-5|.|14|TRBJ1-4
CASSPTAINEKLFF
TGTGCCAGCAGCCCGACCGCCATTAATGAAAAACTGTTTTTT
>.|TRBV3-1|.|15|TRBJ1-3
CASRPTGISGNTIYF
TGTGCCAGCAGACCCACAGGGATATCTGGAAACACCATATATTTT
>TRBD2|TRBV2|many|24|TRBJ2-3
CASSERKRVWAGLASRGGTDTQYF
TGTGCCAGCAGTGAACGGAAGAGGGTCTGGGCGGGACTAGCGTCCCGTGGCGGGACAGATACGCAGTATTTT
>TRBD2|TRBV20-1|many|13|TRBJ2-7
CSVLGLAGDEQYF
TGCAGTGTACTAGGCCTAGCGGGAGACGAGCAGTACTTC
>.|TRBV15|.|14|TRBJ2-1
CATSREGVSNEQFF
TGTGCCACCAGCAGAGAAGGTGTCTCCAATGAGCAGTTCTTC
>.|TRBV20-1|.|16|TRBJ2-7
CSLIAIGGRASLEQYF
TGCAGCCTCATCGCCATAGGTGGCAGGGCCTCCCTCGAGCAGTACTTC
>TRBD2|TRBV5-1|.|16|TRBJ2-3
CASSSASGGSTDTQYF
TGCGCCAGCAGCTCGGCTAGCGGGGGTAGCACAGATACGCAGTATTTT
>TRBD2|TRBV15|many|17|TRBJ2-7
CATSNPRMTFGRSEQYF
TGTGCCACCAGCAACCCCCGGATGACTTTCGGGAGGAGTGAGCAGTACTTC
>.|TRBV29-1|.|13|TRBJ2-1
CSFGGTEYNEQFF
TGCAGCTTTGGGGGGACCGAGTACAATGAGCAGTTCTTC
>TRBD2|TRBV4-2|many|14|TRBJ2-7
CASSQASGAYEQYF
TGTGCCAGCAGCCAAGCTAGCGGGGCTTACGAGCAGTACTTC
>.|TRBV7-9|many|13|TRBJ2-3
CASSLHSTDTQYF
TGTGCCAGCAGCTTACACAGCACAGATACGCAGTATTTT
>.|TRBV24-1|.|12|TRBJ1-6
CATQGSIPGFHF
TGTGCCACCCAGGGGAGTATTCCGGGATTCCACTTT
>TRBD1|TRBV12-3/TRBV12-4|many|14|TRBJ2-7
CASNLQGAHYEQYF
TGTGCCAGCAACCTACAGGGGGCGCATTACGAGCAGTACTTC
>TRBD1|TRBV7-9|many|13|TRBJ2-7
CASRSGGFNEQYF
TGTGCCAGCAGGTCAGGGGGTTTCAACGAGCAGTACTTC
>.|TRBV12-3/TRBV12-4|many|12|TRBJ1-2
CASSLSVYGYTF
TGTGCCAGCAGTTTATCGGTTTATGGCTACACCTTC
>TRBD1|TRBV28|.|14|TRBJ1-4
CATYPTGRLGELFF
TGTGCCACCTACCCGACAGGGAGATTGGGGGAACTGTTTTTT
>.|TRBV5-5|many|16|TRBJ1-2
CASSFHELPANYGYTF
TGTGCCAGCAGCTTTCACGAGCTGCCGGCTAACTATGGCTACACCTTC
>.|TRBV28|.|13|TRBJ1-5
CASNVGRNQPQHF
TGTGCCAGCAATGTGGGGCGCAATCAGCCCCAGCATTTT
>.|TRBV2|.|14|TRBJ2-5
CASSVMGVGETQYF
TGTGCCAGCAGTGTAATGGGCGTGGGAGAGACCCAGTACTTC
>.|TRBV6-1|.|14|TRBJ1-2
CASSYRPDLYGYTF
TGTGCCAGCAGTTACCGCCCGGATCTCTATGGCTACACCTTC
>.|TRBV19|.|17|TRBJ2-5
CASSTLEGGGNLETQSF
TGTGCCAGCAGCACCTTGGAGGGTGGCGGGAATCTCGAGACCCAGTCCTTC
>.|TRBV6-5|.|14|TRBJ1-2
CASSYGGLSYGYTF
TGTGCCAGCAGTTATGGGGGCTTATCCTATGGCTACACCTTC
>.|TRBV18|.|12|TRBJ2-3
CASSDSGDTQYF
TGTGCCAGCTCAGATTCAGGGGATACGCAGTATTTT
>.|TRBV2|once|15|TRBJ1-3
CASSFIGNSSNTIYF
TGTGCCAGCAGTTTCATTGGGAACAGTTCAAACACCATATATTTT
>TRBD2|TRBV11-2|many|18|TRBJ2-1
CASSLGTGTSGARNEQFF
TGTGCCAGCAGCTTAGGAACCGGGACTAGCGGGGCTCGGAATGAGCAGTTCTTC
>.|TRBV7-8|many|13|TRBJ1-2
CASSPGRVHGYTF
TGTGCCAGCAGCCCGGGGAGAGTACATGGCTACACCTTC
>.|TRBV5-1|many|14|TRBJ1-2
CASSLGGSNYGYTF
TGCGCCAGCAGCTTGGGAGGGAGTAACTATGGCTACACCTTC
>.|TRBV11-3|.|19|TRBJ2-1
CASSLEGASPNGNYNEQFF
TGTGCCAGCAGCTTAGAGGGGGCTTCCCCGAACGGGAACTACAATGAGCAGTTCTTC
>TRBD1|TRBV30|.|15|TRBJ1-1
CAWSLGDRGNTEAFF
TGTGCCTGGAGTTTGGGGGACAGGGGGAACACTGAAGCTTTCTTT
>TRBD1|TRBV10-2|.|16|TRBJ1-2
CASSDLGTGANYGYTF
TGCGCCAGCAGTGACCTTGGGACAGGAGCTAACTATGGCTACACCTTC
>TRBD1|TRBV24-1|.|17|TRBJ1-5
CATSEYRDRGSNQPQHF
TGTGCCACCAGTGAGTACAGGGACAGGGGGAGCAATCAGCCCCAGCATTTT
>.|TRBV24-1|.|13|TRBJ2-7
CAHKPGTIYEQYF
TGTGCTCACAAACCGGGGACCATATACGAGCAGTACTTC